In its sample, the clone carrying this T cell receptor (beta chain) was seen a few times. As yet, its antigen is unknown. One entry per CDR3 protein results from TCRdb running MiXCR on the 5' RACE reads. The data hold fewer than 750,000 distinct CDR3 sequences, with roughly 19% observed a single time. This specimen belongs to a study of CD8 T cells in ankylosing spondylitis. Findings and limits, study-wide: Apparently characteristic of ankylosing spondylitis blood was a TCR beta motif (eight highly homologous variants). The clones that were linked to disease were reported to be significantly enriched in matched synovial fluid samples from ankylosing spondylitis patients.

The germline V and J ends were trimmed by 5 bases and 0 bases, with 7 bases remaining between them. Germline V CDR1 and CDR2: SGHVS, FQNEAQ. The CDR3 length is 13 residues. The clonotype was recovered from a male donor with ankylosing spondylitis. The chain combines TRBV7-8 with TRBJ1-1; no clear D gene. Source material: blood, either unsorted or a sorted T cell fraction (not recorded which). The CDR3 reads CASSPNLNTEAFF. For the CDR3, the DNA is TGTGCCAGCAGCCCTAATTTGAACACTGAAGCTTTCTTT.